These 30 T cell receptor beta chains were sequenced from one sample in a study of glioma-infiltrating T cells after dendritic cell vaccination. The assay was immunoSEQ multiplex PCR, and TCRdb's table has in-frame clones only and misses some. The sample records around 83,000 clones, roughly 85% being singletons. As for time point: after dendritic cell vaccination, including at tumor progression/relapse. Source: blood, taken after dendritic cell vaccination. The receptors were gathered from a human donor with glioblastoma.

DNA of the CDR3: TGTGCCAGCAGCTTAGTCAGGGGGACCGATAGCAATCAGCCCCAGCATTTT. Translating it yields CASSLVRGTDSNQPQHF. This sequence joins TRBV7-2 and TRBJ1-5; 7 bases agree with TRBD1. Trimming cost V 1 base and J 0 bases; bases outside gene matches: 6. Germline values: CDR1 SGHTA, CDR2 FQGNSA. This CDR3 contains 17 residues. Based on the CDR3 plus reference TRBV7-2 and TRBJ1-5, the full variable domain is GAGVSQSPSNKVTEKGKDVELRCDPISGHTALYWYRQSLGQGLEFLIYFQGNSAPDKSGLPSDRFSAERTGGSVSTLTIQRTQQEDSAVYLCASSLVRGTDSNQPQHFGDGTRLSIL.

The chain recombines TRBV4-3 with TRBJ1-6, with TRBD1 as a possible D gene (6 bases). CDR1 and CDR2 from the germline V gene are LGHNA and YSLEER. The CDR3 runs 16 residues. V shed 9 bases and J shed 1 base, with 16 bases lying between them. The DNA of the CDR3 is TGCGCCAGTAGGGGGACAAGGATGTCCTATAATTCACCCCTCCACTTT. This gives the protein CASRGTRMSYNSPLHF.

The V gene is TRBV6-4, the J gene TRBJ2-1, with 9 bases matching TRBD1. Germline V gene sequence: CDR1 MRHNA, CDR2 SNTAGT. The CDR3 has 14 amino acids. With V trimmed by 6 bases and J by 8 bases, 8 bases remained unmatched. CDR3 residues: CASSTGTGLDEQFF. The CDR3 region has the DNA TGTGCCAGCAGCACCGGGACAGGGTTGGATGAGCAGTTCTTC.

In this sample, this clone turned up once. The J gene is TRBJ2-3, the V gene TRBV5-1; maybe TRBD2 (7 bases). CDR1 is SGHRS and CDR2 is YFSETQ in the germline V gene. V shed 0 bases and J shed 0 bases, with 11 bases lying between them. The CDR3 contains 16 residues. The CDR3 DNA reads as TGCGCCAGCAGCTTGGGGGGGCGGGGGAGCACAGATACGCAGTATTTT. This codes for CASSLGGRGSTDTQYF.

This clone was observed a handful of times. The rearrangement uses TRBV19 and TRBJ1-3, with 8 bases aligning to TRBD1. Germline V CDR1 and CDR2: LNHDA, SQIVND (reference sequence). The CDR3 spans 13 residues. Trimming at V came to 7 bases and at J to 3 bases, leaving 2 bases not matched to a gene. CDR3: CASNDRGGNTIYF. The CDR3 coding sequence is TGTGCCAGTAACGACAGGGGTGGAAACACCATATATTTT.

This chain links TRBV4-2 with TRBJ2-2; 8 nucleotides match TRBD2. Germline CDR1 reads LGHNA; CDR2 reads YNFKEQ. The CDR3 length is 17 residues. Trimming removed 0 bases from V and 6 bases from J; junction bases left unmatched: 9. CDR3 nucleotides: TGTGCCAGCAGCCAAGATAAGGGAACTAGCGGTCCCGGGGAGCTGTTTTTT. It translates to CASSQDKGTSGPGELFF.

The rearrangement links TRBV6-1 to TRBJ1-1, with unresolved D. The CDR3 is 14 amino acids. Germline CDR1 is MNHNS and CDR2 is SASEGT. V gave up 6 bases and J gave up 0 bases, with 11 bases separating them. The CDR3 DNA follows: TGTGCCAGCAGCCTACGTACAGTGAACACTGAAGCTTTCTTT. Translation: CASSLRTVNTEAFF.

This chain's CDR3 is CATSRDSGSEAFF. CDR3 nucleotides: TGTGCCACCAGCAGAGATTCGGGGTCTGAAGCTTTCTTT. V gene TRBV15 combines with J gene TRBJ1-1; D remains unclear. Germline CDR1 is LNHNV and CDR2 is YYDKDF (reference sequence). The CDR3 is 13 residues long. The V gene lost 0 bases and the J gene lost 6 bases, with 8 bases spanning the gap.

The V and J genes are TRBV27 and TRBJ1-6, with TRBD1 matching over 9 bases. Looked up from germline, CDR1 is MNHEY and CDR2 is SMNVEV (reference sequence). V gave up 6 bases and J gave up 7 bases; unmatched junction bases: 4. This CDR3 comprises 14 residues. The CDR3 spells CASRRTGENSPLHF. The CDR3 DNA follows: TGTGCCAGCAGGCGGACAGGGGAAAATTCACCCCTCCACTTT.

The chain uses TRBV4-1 and TRBJ2-7; maybe TRBD2 (5 bases). The CDR3 consists of 16 residues. Trimming stripped 0 bases from V and 4 bases from J, with 16 bases between. In germline, CDR1 is MGHRA, CDR2 YSYEKL. The CDR3, as DNA: TGCGCCAGCAGCCAAGATATCGGGGATCTAGGGTACGAGCAGTACTTC. It specifies CASSQDIGDLGYEQYF.

The rearrangement joins TRBV6-6 to TRBJ2-1; TRBD2 matches at 9 bases. Germline assignment: CDR1 MNHNY and CDR2 SVGAGI (reference sequence). The length of the CDR3 is 15 residues. V was clipped by 2 bases and J by 5 bases; unmatched bases: 4. The CDR3 region has the DNA TGTGCCAGCAGTTACCGGACTAGCGCCAACAATGAGCAGTTCTTC. It encodes CASSYRTSANNEQFF.

A few counts support this clone. The chain carries TRBV7-9 and TRBJ2-7, with 9 bases matching TRBD1. Trimming cost V 3 bases and J 5 bases; bases outside gene matches: 8. Germline V gene lookup returns CDR1 SEHNR and CDR2 FQNEAQ (reference sequence). The CDR3 spans 15 residues. The CDR3 sequence: CASSLSGQGRNEQYF. CDR3 in DNA: TGTGCCAGCAGCTTGTCGGGACAGGGAAGAAACGAGCAGTACTTC.

This chain connects TRBV5-6 to TRBJ2-5, with no clear D. The V gene lost 0 bases and the J gene lost 0 bases, with 6 bases spanning the gap. The CDR3 sequence is 14 residues long. Germline V gives CDR1 SGHDT, CDR2 YYEEEE. The CDR3: CASSLVLDQETQYF. In nucleotides, the CDR3 is TGTGCCAGCAGCTTGGTTCTAGACCAAGAGACCCAGTACTTC.

The chain combines TRBV18 with TRBJ2-5; no reliable D call. V lost 2 bases and J 1 base, leaving 8 bases between the germline ends. The CDR3 sequence is 14 residues long. Per the germline V gene, CDR1 is KGHSH and CDR2 is LQKENI. The CDR3 loop reads CASSPSSSQETQYF. The CDR3 DNA reads TGTGCCAGCTCACCAAGTTCCAGCCAAGAGACCCAGTACTTC. The variable domain in full, completed from reference TRBV18 and TRBJ2-5, reads NAGVMQNPRHLVRRRGQEARLRCSPMKGHSHVYWYRQLPEEGLKFMVYLQKENIIDESGMPKERFSAEFPKEGPSILRIQQVVRGDSAAYFCASSPSSSQETQYFGPGTRLLVL.

This chain joins TRBV6-6 and TRBJ2-1; D is ambiguous. Trimming shortened V by 6 bases and J by 1 base, and 4 bases separated the two germline ends. Germline V gene data show CDR1 as MNHNY and CDR2 as SVGAGI (reference sequence). CDR3 size: 12 residues. The CDR3: CASSPSYNEQFF. DNA of the CDR3: TGTGCCAGCAGCCCATCCTACAATGAGCAGTTCTTC.

This clone was detected once. The chain recombines TRBV5-4 with TRBJ2-1; the match to TRBD1 covers 8 bases. Germline V gene lookup returns CDR1 SGHNT and CDR2 YYREEE (reference sequence). The CDR3 has 13 amino acids. Germline trimming cut 9 bases from V and 5 bases from J; bases unmatched to any gene: 7. CDR3 coding DNA: TGTGCCATCATCCGGGACAGGAACAATGAGCAGTTCTTC. It codes for CAIIRDRNNEQFF. The whole variable domain, remainder taken from reference TRBV5-4 and TRBJ2-1, is ETGVTQSPTHLIKTRGQQVTLRCSSQSGHNTVSWYQQALGQGPQFIFQYYREEENGRGNFPPRFSGLQFPNYSSELNVNALELDDSALYLCAIIRDRNNEQFFGPGTRLTVL.

The V and J genes are TRBV2 and TRBJ1-1; 9 bases align to TRBD1. This CDR3 has 13 residues. V shed 6 bases and J 5 bases; nucleotides not matched to a gene: 4. From germline, CDR1 is SNHLY and CDR2 FYNNEI. The chain's CDR3 is CASRDRGETEAFF. CDR3 nucleotide sequence: TGTGCCAGCAGGGACAGGGGAGAAACTGAAGCTTTCTTT.

This clone was recorded once. The V gene is TRBV19, the J gene TRBJ1-1; D is undetermined. The CDR3 has 15 residues. Trimming removed 7 bases from V and 0 bases from J, with 15 bases in between. Per germline, CDR1 LNHDA and CDR2 SQIVND (reference sequence). CDR3 sequence reads: CASTRQHEMNTEAFF. The CDR3 nucleotides are TGTGCCAGTACCAGGCAACACGAAATGAACACTGAAGCTTTCTTT.

In its sample, this clone was seen a few times. The chain joins TRBV28 to TRBJ2-2; a possible D gene is TRBD2 (6 bases). The germline V gene encodes CDR1 MDHEN and CDR2 SYDVKM. The CDR3 spans 16 residues. The germline V and J ends were trimmed by 6 bases and 1 base, with 15 bases remaining between them. The CDR3 DNA reads TGTGCCAGCAGGGAGGGCGGGGCCCAGAACACCGGGGAGCTGTTTTTT. Amino acids: CASREGGAQNTGELFF.

The CDR3 DNA reads as TGTGCCAGCAGCTTGGGGACAGGATTGAACACCGGGGAGCTGTTTTTT. Amino acids: CASSLGTGLNTGELFF. This chain connects TRBV5-6 to TRBJ2-2; 7 bases line up with TRBD1. This CDR3 has 16 amino acids. Germline assignment: CDR1 SGHDT and CDR2 YYEEEE. V shed 0 bases, J shed 1 base, and the junction held 3 bases outside the gene matches.

The chain employs TRBV15 and TRBJ2-1, with 9 bases matching TRBD2. Germline V lookup: CDR1 LNHNV, CDR2 YYDKDF (reference sequence). The CDR3 totals 16 residues. V was pared by 3 bases and J by 3 bases, with 6 bases of the junction left unmatched. The CDR3 spells CATSRRSGRDYNEQFF. CDR3 nucleotide sequence: TGTGCCACCAGCAGGCGTAGCGGGAGAGACTACAATGAGCAGTTCTTC.

The chain carries TRBV7-2 and TRBJ2-7, with a tentative D call TRBD1 (6 bases). Trimming took off 5 bases at V and 4 bases at J, with 21 bases between the two ends. CDR3 length: 16 amino acids. The germline V gene has CDR1 SGHTA and CDR2 FQGNSA. The CDR3 region is CASSHSWARGKYEQYF. The CDR3 DNA reads TGTGCCAGCAGCCACAGCTGGGCTAGGGGGAAGTACGAGCAGTACTTC.

The chain is built from TRBV6-1 and TRBJ2-1; D ambiguous. V gave up 3 bases and J gave up 1 base, with 10 bases separating them. The germline gives CDR1 MNHNS, CDR2 SASEGT. The CDR3 runs to 15 residues. CDR3 in amino acids: CASSEGLQSYNEQFF. CDR3 DNA sequence: TGTGCCAGCAGTGAGGGCTTGCAGTCCTACAATGAGCAGTTCTTC.

The rearrangement links TRBV5-1 to TRBJ2-5; a possible D gene is TRBD1 (5 bases). This CDR3 spans 14 amino acids. V was pared by 0 bases and J by 5 bases, with 11 bases between. Germline assignment: CDR1 SGHRS and CDR2 YFSETQ. In DNA, the CDR3 is TGCGCCAGCAGCTTGGGGAAGGGGATGGAGACCCAGTACTTC. This translates into CASSLGKGMETQYF. Complete variable domain (other parts from reference TRBV5-1 and TRBJ2-5): KAGVTQTPRYLIKTRGQQVTLSCSPISGHRSVSWYQQTPGQGLQFLFEYFSETQRNKGNFPGRFSGRQFSNSRSEMNVSTLELGDSALYLCASSLGKGMETQYFGPGTRLLVL.

J is TRBJ1-5 and V is TRBV15; D gene unclear. The CDR3 contains 16 residues. V lost 0 bases, J lost 0 bases, and 9 bases lay in between. CDR1 and CDR2 from the germline V gene are LNHNV and YYDKDF (reference sequence). The CDR3 sequence: CATSRDQRASNQPQHF. Written as DNA, the CDR3 is TGTGCCACCAGCAGAGACCAGAGGGCTAGCAATCAGCCCCAGCATTTT.

This chain joins TRBV4-2 and TRBJ2-3; 8 nucleotides align to TRBD2. J was trimmed by 6 bases and V by 4 bases; bases with no gene match: 12. The CDR3 has 16 amino acids. Germline CDR1 is LGHNA and CDR2 is YNFKEQ. The CDR3 sequence is CASSPTGAGEVDTQYF. CDR3 sequence (DNA): TGTGCCAGCAGCCCAACCGGAGCGGGAGAGGTCGATACGCAGTATTTT.

The rearrangement links TRBV5-4 to TRBJ1-6; TRBD1 matches at 12 bases. The V segment lost 4 bases and the J segment 8 bases; nucleotides outside the gene matches: 16. Germline V gene sequence: CDR1 SGHNT, CDR2 YYREEE (reference sequence). This CDR3 has 19 amino acids. CDR3 residues: CASSTAGTGGRVGDSPLHF. In nucleotides, the CDR3 is TGTGCCAGCAGCACCGCAGGGACAGGGGGCCGTGTGGGAGATTCACCCCTCCACTTT.

V usage is TRBV30 and J usage is TRBJ1-5; unclear D gene. CDR1 is GTSNPN, CDR2 SVGIG, per germline (reference sequence). The CDR3 extends over 14 amino acids. V lost 0 bases, J lost 4 bases, and 10 bases lay in between. In DNA, the CDR3 is TGTGCCTGGAGTGTAGGTACACTAAATCAGCCCCAGCATTTT. Protein product: CAWSVGTLNQPQHF. The full variable domain, its missing parts supplied by reference TRBV30 and TRBJ1-5, is SQTIHQWPATLVQPVGSPLSLECTVEGTSNPNLYWYRQAAGRGLQLLFYSVGIGQISSEVPQNLSASRPQDRQFILSSKKLLLSDSGFYLCAWSVGTLNQPQHFGDGTRLSIL.

V and J are TRBV13 and TRBJ2-7, with D possibly being TRBD1 (5 bases). Trimming stripped 4 bases from V and 3 bases from J, with 10 bases between. From germline, CDR1 is PRHDT and CDR2 FYEKMQ (reference sequence). CDR3 size: 13 residues. The CDR3 is CASSSRDSYEQYF. The DNA of the CDR3 is TGTGCCAGCAGCTCCAGAGACAGCTACGAGCAGTACTTC.

This clone is a singleton in its sample. The chain links TRBV28 to TRBJ2-3; D remains ambiguous. Germline CDR1 MDHEN, CDR2 SYDVKM. The CDR3 extends over 15 amino acids. The V end lost 4 bases, the J end lost 0 bases, and 11 bases lay between the germline ends. The CDR3 here is CASSSGLASTDTQYF. The CDR3 DNA sequence: TGTGCCAGCAGTTCAGGTCTGGCTAGCACAGATACGCAGTATTTT.